This TCR beta chain was found in a study of cytomegalovirus exposure and HLA in healthy donors (dated by TCRdb to about 2017). For the study in its entirety: An earlier analysis of about 530 of the donors reported 276 Gb of sequence data and 95 million to 130 million unique TCR beta sequences obtained from 180 million or so T cells. Roughly 300 gigabases of sequencing data and tens of millions of unique TCR sequences were included in an early release covering 500 to 750 HLA-typed donors. Of the approximately 370 genotyped donors, less than 85% were placed in the genetic ancestry cluster associated with self-reported Caucasian donors. The study was designed to test whether signatures of past pathogen exposure could be identified by cataloging public T cell receptors. The study profiled the T cell repertoires of under 850 subjects by immunosequencing and related them to cytomegalovirus serostatus. Besides the first cohort of under 700 subjects, a separate validation cohort made up of about 120 different subjects was used. To predict cytomegalovirus infection status, the study brought together high-throughput TCR immunosequencing, statistical association of individual TCRs with disease status, and machine learning. In a later analysis, previously published TCR beta repertoires from 666 donors were re-analyzed and high-resolution HLA genotyping was added so that TCR occurrence patterns could be studied. The later analysis used no new phenotypic data to find candidate immune exposures, relying instead on TCR beta sequences and their occurrence across donors. In an earlier analysis of around 540 of the donors, high-throughput TCR beta sequencing was used to judge whether each TCR beta V gene segment behaved as functional or pseudogenic. Donor age, sex, ethnicity and CMV serostatus were collected together with the repertoire data. In a later genetic analysis, genome-wide SNP genotypes for about three fifths of the 666 donors were used, and that subset was treated as a discovery cohort. All discovery cohort repertoires had been generated using a single sequencing platform. HLA typing included class I and class II loci at four-digit resolution. Typing coverage varied by locus: about 629-630 donors for A, B, C, DRB1 and DQB1; approximately 560 for DQA1; 606 for DPA1; about 450 for DPB1. Several DR-DQ haplotypes were handled as single units for association and clustering, since linkage in the cohort was strong. Among some 400 genotyped donors of the cohort, an average of approximately 240,000 unique TCR beta nucleotide sequences were sequenced per donor, 15% to 20% of them non-productive. Study-wide conclusions, independent of this receptor: Correlated functional status among segregating V segments might be attributable to linkage disequilibrium, but an unknown experimental factor could not be ruled out. Sequencing depth was assumed to be roughly uniform across donors in the presence/absence analyses, though that assumption may not hold. A later analysis found that TCR association rates varied across HLA loci, with DRB1 alleles showing the most associated TCRs and HLA-C alleles the fewest. Because HLA typing was missing for some donors at each locus, association tests included only the typed subset. In a later analysis, several top co-occurrence clusters were reported to appear linked to parvovirus B19, influenza, CMV and Epstein-Barr virus. In an earlier analysis of 587 of the donors, most TCR beta V segments were observed in productive rearrangements about 87% or about 30% of the time, broadly matching IMGT annotations. The classifier was reported to diagnose cytomegalovirus status with high specificity and sensitivity in both the original cohort and the validation cohort. A further reported finding was that TCR beta sequences accurately predicted the HLA-A and HLA-B alleles for most subjects in the first cohort. Some IMGT-functional V segments, including TRBV6-2 and TRBV6-3, could not be distinguished by the 87-base-pair reads and were therefore excluded. Compared with equally common non-associated chains, HLA-associated TCR beta chains in a later analysis were more clonally expanded and had lower generation probabilities. A few of the identified cytomegalovirus-associated TCR beta chains were confirmed in vitro to be specific for cytomegalovirus antigens. Roughly 17 rarely observed V segments, including chromosome 9 orphons, were excluded from the earlier analysis of some 590 of the donors because counts were too low. According to a later genetic analysis, donors in an Asian-associated ancestry cluster had fewer N-insertions in productive TCRs than the approximately 630-donor mean. In a later analysis, around 17,000 TCR beta sequences were associated with specific HLA alleles at a false discovery rate of 0.05. A group of highly shared sequence variants was considered likely to be a technical artifact of the sequencing pipeline. This cohort had only TCR beta chains sequenced, and the lack of alpha or paired-chain data limited which features could be detected. In a later analysis, most CMV-associated TCR beta chains were found to appear HLA-restricted, with HLA associations seemingly driven largely by CMV exposure. Most TCR sequences were seen in very few donors, while some public TCRs were found in many individuals. It was suggested by the authors that the approach could potentially be generalized to other disease states and immunological phenotypes. A later genetic analysis associated a missense DCLRE1C variant with V-gene and J-gene trimming of TCR beta chains, and an independent cohort replicated the association. When HLA alleles, especially DR and DQ, strongly co-occurred, TCR associations were difficult to assign to individual alleles. CMV serostatus was the only immune exposure information available for the cohort. In the study, some 180 TCR beta chains were listed as associated with cytomegalovirus.

The CDR3 numbers 15 residues from cysteine through phenylalanine. The CDR3 DNA has 45 bases and is translated from base 1. Deletion took 4 bases off V and 4 bases off J, with a span of 15 bases between the germline ends. As encoded in the germline V gene, CDR1 is SGHRS while CDR2 is YFSETQ. Library preparation employed the immunoSEQ multiplex PCR assay. For the multiplex PCR, a mixture combining 60 forward primers for TCR Vbeta segments and 13 reverse primers for TCR Jbeta segments was used. The CDR3 region of rearranged TCR beta genes was amplified from genomic DNA with a multiplex PCR assay. On the Illumina HiSeq System, the amplified TCR beta libraries were sequenced as 87-base-pair reads. The authors' pipeline ran thus. A later analysis counted about 80 million unique TCR beta chains across the 500 to 850 repertoires, and approximately 11 million of these chains were shared by at least two donors. Raw reads were error-corrected and collapsed into unique sequences by a nearest-neighbor algorithm in which closely related sequences were merged to remove PCR and sequencing errors. Alignment of CDR3 sequences to IMGT reference sequences was used to assign V, D and J gene segments. For a sequence to be retained, a match of at least six nucleotides was required to both a V gene segment and a J gene segment. Rearrangements were classified as productive when the CDR3 lacked stop codons and remained in frame with V and J, and all other rearrangements were classified as non-productive. CDR3 was defined according to IMGT convention as the region running from the second conserved V-encoded cysteine to the conserved J-encoded phenylalanine. The earlier analysis of about 500 of the donors excluded sequences that lacked an unambiguous match to a single V gene segment. An earlier analysis of under 750 of the donors called V segments functional above 56.7% productive rearrangements and segregating when the between-donor standard deviation exceeded 5%. A statistical classification framework was developed to diagnose cytomegalovirus status using the catalog of TCR beta chain sequences. A later analysis assigned V and J genes by comparing TCR nucleotide sequences with IMGT/GENE-DB human TR gene sequences. Using the TCRdist pipeline, a later analysis assigned CDR3 sequences along with most-parsimonious VDJ recombination scenarios. A later analysis defined each TCR beta chain by its CDR3 amino acid sequence plus V-gene family, and excluded reads lacking a unique V-gene family. To address suspected cross-contamination and a sequencing artifact, a later analysis removed approximately 600 highly shared, low-generation-probability nucleotide sequences. In a later analysis, a clonal expansion index was calculated for each public chain from normalized within-repertoire ranks of inferred template counts. A later analysis computed generation probabilities with a VDJ recombination model fitted to out-of-frame rearrangements, and checked the results against IGoR. In a later analysis, hypergeometric tests were used to score TCR-TCR, TCR-HLA and TCR-CMV co-occurrence, with a repertoire-size bias correction applied to TCR pairs. False discovery rates were estimated in a later analysis by permuting HLA or CMV assignments 20 times. A later analysis grouped co-occurring TCRs with DBSCAN, adding TCRdist sequence similarity when clustering within HLA-allele-positive subsets. For co-occurrence clustering, repertoires with fewer than 30,000 or more than 120,000 public chains were excluded, along with about five repertoires with anomalous nucleotide sharing. Drawn from immuneACCESS, this table holds only the in-frame rearrangements with V and J called that TCRdb kept. Clones are partly lost; checked studies trace under half to an unresolved V gene and leave the rest unexplained. The DNA was the basis for D and trimming; V, J and clone size are from that table. The sample yields roughly 100,000 clones; about 12% were counted once. The ten largest account for 16% of the sample.

In its sample, this clone was seen a few times. The antigen it recognizes is unknown. Per-nucleotide qualities are absent, and no much larger clonotype sits a single base away. In total, approximately 690 healthy bone marrow donors made up the cohort. Cohort members were all nominally healthy when sampled, although unrecorded immune exposures were likely present. The donor was CMV seropositive and was included in the group of about 290 seropositive cohort members. A peripheral blood sample was provided by each donor, and peripheral blood mononuclear cells were used for TCR beta sequencing. The Qiagen DNeasy Blood Extraction Kit was used to extract genomic DNA from the blood cell samples.

The rearrangement combines TRBV5-1 with TRBJ1-5; TRBD1 might be the D gene, on 6 matching bases. Sequences were obtained from PBMCs. This sequence originates from a man aged 35-49 years in good health and CMV-seropositive. The DNA reads TGCGCCAGCAGCCCCTTCCCGGGACAAAATCAGCCCCAGCATTTT. Translated, it gives CASSPFPGQNQPQHF. With the rest looked up from the reference TRBV5-1 and TRBJ1-5 genes rather than sequenced, the full variable domain is KAGVTQTPRYLIKTRGQQVTLSCSPISGHRSVSWYQQTPGQGLQFLFEYFSETQRNKGNFPGRFSGRQFSNSRSEMNVSTLELGDSALYLCASSPFPGQNQPQHFGDGTRLSIL.